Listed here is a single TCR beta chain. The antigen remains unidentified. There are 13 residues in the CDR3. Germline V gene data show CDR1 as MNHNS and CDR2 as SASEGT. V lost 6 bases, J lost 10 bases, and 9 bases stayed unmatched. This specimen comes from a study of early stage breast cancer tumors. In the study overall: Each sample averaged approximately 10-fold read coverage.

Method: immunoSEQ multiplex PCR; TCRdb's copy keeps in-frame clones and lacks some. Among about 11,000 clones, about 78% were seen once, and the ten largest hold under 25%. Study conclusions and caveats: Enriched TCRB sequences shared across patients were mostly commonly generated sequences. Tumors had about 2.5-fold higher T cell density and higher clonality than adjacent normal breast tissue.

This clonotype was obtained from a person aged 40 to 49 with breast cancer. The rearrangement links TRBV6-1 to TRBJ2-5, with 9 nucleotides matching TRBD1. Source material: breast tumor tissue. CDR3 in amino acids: CASRDRGSFSQYF. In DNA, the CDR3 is TGTGCCAGCAGGGACAGGGGATCGTTCAGCCAGTACTTC.